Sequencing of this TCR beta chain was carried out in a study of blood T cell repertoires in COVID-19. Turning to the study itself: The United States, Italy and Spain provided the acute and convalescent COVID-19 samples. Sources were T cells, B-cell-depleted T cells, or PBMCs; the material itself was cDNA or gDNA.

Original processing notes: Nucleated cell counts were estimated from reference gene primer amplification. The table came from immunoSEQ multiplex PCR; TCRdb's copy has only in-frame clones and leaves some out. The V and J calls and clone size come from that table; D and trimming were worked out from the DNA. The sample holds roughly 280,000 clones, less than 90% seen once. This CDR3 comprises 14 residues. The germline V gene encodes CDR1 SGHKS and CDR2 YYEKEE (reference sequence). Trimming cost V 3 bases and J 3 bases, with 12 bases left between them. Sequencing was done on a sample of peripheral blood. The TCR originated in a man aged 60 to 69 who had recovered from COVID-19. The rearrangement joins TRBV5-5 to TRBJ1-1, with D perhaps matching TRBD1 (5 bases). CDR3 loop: CASSSRDSYTEAFF. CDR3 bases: TGTGCCAGCAGCTCTAGGGACTCATACACTGAAGCTTTCTTT.